This paragraph reports one T cell receptor beta chain. The antigen is unknown. Germline and genes: mouse. The sequenced fragment ends 1 residue before the CDR3 boundary, so the rest is inferred from the germline J gene. Germline CDR1 reads LGHNA; CDR2 reads YNLKQL (reference sequence). This CDR3 is built from 14 residues. Trimming pared 4 bases from V and 0 bases from J, leaving 9 bases between. The table came from immunoSEQ multiplex PCR; TCRdb's copy has only in-frame clones and leaves some out. The table records some 2,000 clones, under 60% of them present only once. Time point in this sample: mouse harvest day 14 after allogeneic transplant. Mouse grafts combined 10^7 T-cell-depleted bone marrow cells with 10^6 splenic CD5+ T cells. B6 (H2b) cells into BALB/c (H2d) mice; tissues taken at day 7 or 14. This sample was taken from a study of tissue T cells after allogeneic stem cell transplantation. Study-level findings and limits: In patients and mice, blood and spleen missed much of tissue repertoire. TCR repertoires tracked anatomic similarity, regardless of disease or transplant status.

Input material: liver tissue. This receptor was taken from a female BALB/c mouse given C57BL/6 T cells with graft-versus-host disease after an allogeneic hematopoietic cell transplant. This chain connects TRBV5 to TRBJ1-2; possibly TRBD1 for D (5 bases). CDR3 DNA (partial): TGTGCCAGCAGCCCCCCGGGACCAAACTCCGACTACACC. Translating gives CASSPPGPNSDYT. The entire CDR3 sequence reads CASSPPGPNSDYTF.